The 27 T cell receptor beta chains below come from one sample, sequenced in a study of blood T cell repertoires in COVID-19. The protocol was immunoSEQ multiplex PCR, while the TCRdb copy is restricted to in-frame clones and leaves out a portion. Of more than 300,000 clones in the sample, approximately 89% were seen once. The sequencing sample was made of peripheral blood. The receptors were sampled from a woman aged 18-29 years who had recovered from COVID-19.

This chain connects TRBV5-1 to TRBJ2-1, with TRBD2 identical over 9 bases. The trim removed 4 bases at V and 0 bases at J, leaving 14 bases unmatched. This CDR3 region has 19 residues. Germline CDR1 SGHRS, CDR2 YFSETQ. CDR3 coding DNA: TGCGCCAGCAGCCGGCCGCCTAGCGGGGACAAGATCTCCTACAATGAGCAGTTCTTC. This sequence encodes CASSRPPSGDKISYNEQFF.

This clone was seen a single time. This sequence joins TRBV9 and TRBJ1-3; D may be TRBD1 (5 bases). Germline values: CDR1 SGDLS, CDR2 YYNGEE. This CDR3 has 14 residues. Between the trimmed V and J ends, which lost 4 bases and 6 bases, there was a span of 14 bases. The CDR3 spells CASSLDGRVNTIYF. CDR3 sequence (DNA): TGTGCCAGCAGCTTAGACGGCAGGGTAAACACCATATATTTT.

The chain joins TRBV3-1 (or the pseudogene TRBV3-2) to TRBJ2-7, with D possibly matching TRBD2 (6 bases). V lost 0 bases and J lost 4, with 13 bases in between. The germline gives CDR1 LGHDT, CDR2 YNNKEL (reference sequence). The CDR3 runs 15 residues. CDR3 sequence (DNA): TGTGCCAGCAGCCAAGATGGGCGGGGAGGATACGAGCAGTACGTC. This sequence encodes CASSQDGRGGYEQYV.

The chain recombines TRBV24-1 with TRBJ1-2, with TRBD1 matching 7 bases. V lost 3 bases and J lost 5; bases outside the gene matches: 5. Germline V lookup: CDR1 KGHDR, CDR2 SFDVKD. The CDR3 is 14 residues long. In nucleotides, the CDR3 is TGTGCCACCAGTGATGCCGGGACAGATTATGGCTACACCTTC. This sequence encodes CATSDAGTDYGYTF.

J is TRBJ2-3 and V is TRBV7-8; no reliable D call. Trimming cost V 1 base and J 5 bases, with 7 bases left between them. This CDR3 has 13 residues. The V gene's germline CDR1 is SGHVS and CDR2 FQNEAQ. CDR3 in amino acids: CASSLGLLDTQYF. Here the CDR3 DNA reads TGTGCCAGCAGCTTAGGACTCTTAGATACGCAGTATTTT.

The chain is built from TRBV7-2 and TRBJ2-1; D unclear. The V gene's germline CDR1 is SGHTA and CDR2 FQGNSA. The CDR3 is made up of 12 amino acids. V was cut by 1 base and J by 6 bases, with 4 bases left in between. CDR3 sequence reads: CASSLDSNEQFF. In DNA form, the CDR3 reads TGTGCCAGCAGCTTAGACAGCAATGAGCAGTTCTTC. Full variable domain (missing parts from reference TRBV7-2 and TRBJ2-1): GAGVSQSPSNKVTEKGKDVELRCDPISGHTALYWYRQSLGQGLEFLIYFQGNSAPDKSGLPSDRFSAERTGGSVSTLTIQRTQQEDSAVYLCASSLDSNEQFFGPGTRLTVL.

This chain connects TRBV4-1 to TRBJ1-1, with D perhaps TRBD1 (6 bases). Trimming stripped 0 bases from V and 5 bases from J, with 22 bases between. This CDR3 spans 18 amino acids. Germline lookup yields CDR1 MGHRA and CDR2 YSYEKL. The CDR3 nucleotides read TGCGCCAGCAGCCAAGAAGGCGGCAGGGGACGATCGGGAACTGAAGCTTTCTTT. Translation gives CASSQEGGRGRSGTEAFF.

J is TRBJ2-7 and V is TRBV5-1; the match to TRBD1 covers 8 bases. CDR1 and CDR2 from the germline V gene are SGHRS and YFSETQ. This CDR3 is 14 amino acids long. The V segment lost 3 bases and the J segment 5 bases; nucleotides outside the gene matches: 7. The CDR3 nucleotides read TGCGCCAGCAGCTGGACAGGGACTCGGGACGAGCAGTACGTC. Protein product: CASSWTGTRDEQYV.

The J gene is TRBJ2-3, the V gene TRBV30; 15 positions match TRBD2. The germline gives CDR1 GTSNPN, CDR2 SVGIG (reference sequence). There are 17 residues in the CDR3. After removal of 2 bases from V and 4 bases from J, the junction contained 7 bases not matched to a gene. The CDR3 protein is CAWSPGTSGRWADTQYF. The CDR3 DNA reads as TGTGCCTGGAGTCCCGGGACTAGCGGGAGGTGGGCAGATACGCAGTATTTT.

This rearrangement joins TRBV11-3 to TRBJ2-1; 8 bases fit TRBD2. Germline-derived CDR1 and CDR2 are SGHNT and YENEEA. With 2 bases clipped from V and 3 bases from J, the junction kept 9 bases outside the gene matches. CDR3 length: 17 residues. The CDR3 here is CASSLTLRGAVYNEQFF. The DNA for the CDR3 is TGTGCCAGCAGCTTAACCTTGCGGGGGGCGGTCTACAATGAGCAGTTCTTC.

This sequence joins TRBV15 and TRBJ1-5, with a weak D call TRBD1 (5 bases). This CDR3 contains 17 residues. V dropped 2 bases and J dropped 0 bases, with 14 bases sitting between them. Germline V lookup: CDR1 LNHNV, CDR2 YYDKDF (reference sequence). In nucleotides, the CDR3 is TGTGCCACCAGCAGAACCGCACAGGTGGATAGCAATCAGCCCCAGCATTTT. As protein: CATSRTAQVDSNQPQHF. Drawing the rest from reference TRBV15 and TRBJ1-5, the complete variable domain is DAMVIQNPRYQVTQFGKPVTLSCSQTLNHNVMYWYQQKSSQAPKLLFHYYDKDFNNEADTPDNFQSRRPNTSFCFLDIRSPGLGDTAMYLCATSRTAQVDSNQPQHFGDGTRLSIL.

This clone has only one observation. The CDR3 sequence is CASSRRQDGYTF. CDR3 nucleotides: TGTGCCAGCAGCCGGCGACAGGATGGCTACACCTTC. V usage is TRBV11-3 and J usage is TRBJ1-2, with D maybe TRBD1 (6 bases). The CDR3 runs to 12 residues. The V end was cut by 5 bases, the J end by 6 bases, with 10 bases between. The germline V gene encodes CDR1 SGHNT and CDR2 YENEEA.

CDR3 coding DNA: TGTGCCAGCTCACCAGGGGGGGGAAGATTCAACACTGAAGCTTTCTTT. Translating gives CASSPGGGRFNTEAFF. This rearrangement joins TRBV18 to TRBJ1-1; tentatively, D is TRBD1 (5 bases). Germline loops: CDR1 KGHSH, CDR2 LQKENI. The V and J ends lost 2 bases and 2 bases respectively, with 15 bases between them. This CDR3 has 16 amino acids.

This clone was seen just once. CDR3 residues: CASMPTSGSFTDTQYF. The CDR3 DNA sequence: TGTGCCAGCATGCCGACTAGCGGGAGTTTCACAGATACGCAGTATTTT. This chain uses TRBV2 with TRBJ2-3; 12 bases line up with TRBD2. The CDR3 totals 16 residues. After removal of 7 bases from V and 2 bases from J, the junction contained 7 bases not matched to a gene. Germline CDR1 reads SNHLY; CDR2 reads FYNNEI.

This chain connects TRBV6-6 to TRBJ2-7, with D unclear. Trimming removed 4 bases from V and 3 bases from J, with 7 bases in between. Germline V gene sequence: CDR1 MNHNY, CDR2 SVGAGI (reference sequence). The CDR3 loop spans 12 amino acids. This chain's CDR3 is CASSFTGYEQYV. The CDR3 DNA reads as TGTGCCAGCAGTTTCACTGGCTACGAGCAGTACGTC.

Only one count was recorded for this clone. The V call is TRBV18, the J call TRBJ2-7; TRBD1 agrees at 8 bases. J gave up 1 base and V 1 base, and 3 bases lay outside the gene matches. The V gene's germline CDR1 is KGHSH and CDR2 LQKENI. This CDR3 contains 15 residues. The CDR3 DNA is TGTGCCAGCTCACCACGAAGGGACAGGTCCTACGAGCAGTACGTC. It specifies CASSPRRDRSYEQYV.

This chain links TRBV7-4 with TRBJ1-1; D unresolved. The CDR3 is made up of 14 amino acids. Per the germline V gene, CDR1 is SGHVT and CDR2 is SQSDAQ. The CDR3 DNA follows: TGTGCTAGTCAATTTAAGCGCCGGAACACTGAAGCTTTCTTT. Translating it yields CASQFKRRNTEAFF.

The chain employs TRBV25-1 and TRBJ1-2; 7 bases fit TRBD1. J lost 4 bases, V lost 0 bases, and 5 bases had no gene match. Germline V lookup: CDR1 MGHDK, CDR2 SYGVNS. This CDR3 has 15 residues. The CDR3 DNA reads TGTGCCAGCAGTGAATACCCGACAGGGCCCTATGGCTACACCTTC. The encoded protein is CASSEYPTGPYGYTF.

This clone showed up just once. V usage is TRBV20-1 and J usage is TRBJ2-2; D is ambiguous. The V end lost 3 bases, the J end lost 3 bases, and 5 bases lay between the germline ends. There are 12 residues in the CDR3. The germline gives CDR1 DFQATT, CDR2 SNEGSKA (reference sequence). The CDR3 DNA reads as TGCAGTGCTAGTCGGTACACCGGGGAGCTGTTTTTT. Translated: CSASRYTGELFF.

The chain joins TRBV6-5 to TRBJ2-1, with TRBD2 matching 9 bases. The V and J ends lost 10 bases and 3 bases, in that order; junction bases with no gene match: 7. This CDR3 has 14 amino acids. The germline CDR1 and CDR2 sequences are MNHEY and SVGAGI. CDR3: CAIPGTSSYNEQFF. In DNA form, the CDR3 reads TGTGCCATCCCCGGGACTAGCAGCTACAATGAGCAGTTCTTC.

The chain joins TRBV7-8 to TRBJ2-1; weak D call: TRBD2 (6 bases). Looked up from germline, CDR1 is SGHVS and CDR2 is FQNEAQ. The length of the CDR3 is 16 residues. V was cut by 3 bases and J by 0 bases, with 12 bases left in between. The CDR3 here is CASSFHAGSSYNEQFF. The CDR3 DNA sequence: TGTGCCAGCAGCTTTCATGCGGGGAGCTCCTACAATGAGCAGTTCTTC.

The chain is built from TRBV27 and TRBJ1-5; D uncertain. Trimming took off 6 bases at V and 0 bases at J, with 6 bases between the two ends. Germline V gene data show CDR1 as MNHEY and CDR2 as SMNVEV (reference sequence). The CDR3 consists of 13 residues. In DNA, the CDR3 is TGTGCCAGCAGGCAGAATAGCAATCAGCCCCAGCATTTT. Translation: CASRQNSNQPQHF.

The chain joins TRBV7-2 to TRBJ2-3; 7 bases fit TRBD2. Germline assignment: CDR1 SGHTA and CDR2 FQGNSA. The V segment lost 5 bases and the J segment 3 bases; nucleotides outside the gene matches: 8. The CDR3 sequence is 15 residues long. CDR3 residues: CASSPWASGTDTQYF. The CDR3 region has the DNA TGTGCCAGCAGCCCCTGGGCTAGCGGTACAGATACGCAGTATTTT.

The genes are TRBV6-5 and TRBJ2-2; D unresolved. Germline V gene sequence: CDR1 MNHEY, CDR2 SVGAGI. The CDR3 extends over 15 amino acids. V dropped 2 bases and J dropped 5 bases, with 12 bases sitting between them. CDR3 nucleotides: TGTGCCAGCAGTTACGGCCCGGGTAGGACCGGGGAGCTGTTTTTT. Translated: CASSYGPGRTGELFF.

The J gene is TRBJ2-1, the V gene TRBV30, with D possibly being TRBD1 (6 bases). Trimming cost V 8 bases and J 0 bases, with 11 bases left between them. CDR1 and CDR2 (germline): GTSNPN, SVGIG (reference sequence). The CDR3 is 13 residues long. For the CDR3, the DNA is TGTGCCGGACAGCGGTACTCCTACAATGAGCAGTTCTTC. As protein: CAGQRYSYNEQFF.

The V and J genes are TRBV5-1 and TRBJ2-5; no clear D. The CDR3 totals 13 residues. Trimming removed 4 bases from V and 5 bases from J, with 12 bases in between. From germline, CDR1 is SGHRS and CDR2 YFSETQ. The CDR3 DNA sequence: TGCGCCAGCAGCAGAGCAGGCCCCGAGACCCAGTACTTC. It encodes CASSRAGPETQYF.

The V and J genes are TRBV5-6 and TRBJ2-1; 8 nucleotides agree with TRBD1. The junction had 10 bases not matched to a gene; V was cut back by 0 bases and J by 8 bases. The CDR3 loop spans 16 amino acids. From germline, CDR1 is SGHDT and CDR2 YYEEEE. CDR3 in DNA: TGTGCCAGCAGCTTGGTGGGCAGGGGGCAACCGGATGAGCAGTTCTTC. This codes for CASSLVGRGQPDEQFF.